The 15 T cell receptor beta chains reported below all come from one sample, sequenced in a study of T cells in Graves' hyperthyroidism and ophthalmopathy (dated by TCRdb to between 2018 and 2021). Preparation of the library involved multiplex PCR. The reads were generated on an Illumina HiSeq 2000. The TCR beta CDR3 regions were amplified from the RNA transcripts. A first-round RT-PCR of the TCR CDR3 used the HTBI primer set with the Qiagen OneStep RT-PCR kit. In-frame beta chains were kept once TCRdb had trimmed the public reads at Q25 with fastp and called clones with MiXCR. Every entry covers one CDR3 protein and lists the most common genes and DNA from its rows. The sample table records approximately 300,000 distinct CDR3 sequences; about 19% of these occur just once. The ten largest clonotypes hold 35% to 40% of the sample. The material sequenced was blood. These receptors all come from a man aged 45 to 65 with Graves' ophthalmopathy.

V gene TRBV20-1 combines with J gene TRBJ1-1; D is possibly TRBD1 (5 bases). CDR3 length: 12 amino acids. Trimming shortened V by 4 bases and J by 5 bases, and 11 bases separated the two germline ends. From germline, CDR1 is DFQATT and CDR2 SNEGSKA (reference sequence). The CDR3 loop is CSATGRGTEAFF. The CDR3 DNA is TGCAGTGCTACGGGGCGAGGGACTGAAGCTTTCTTT.

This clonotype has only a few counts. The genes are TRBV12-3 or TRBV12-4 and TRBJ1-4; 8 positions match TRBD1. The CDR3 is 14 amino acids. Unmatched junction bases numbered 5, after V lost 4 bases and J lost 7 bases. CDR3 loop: CASSSSGGVEKLFF. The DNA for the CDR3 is TGTGCCAGCAGTTCGTCAGGGGGCGTTGAAAAACTGTTTTTT.

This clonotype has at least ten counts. CDR3 bases: TGTGCCAGCAGGGGTCTGTTGGGAAAGGGAGACAATTCTGGAAACACCATATATTTT. Translated: CASRGLLGKGDNSGNTIYF. The V call is TRBV28, the J call TRBJ1-3; D is ambiguous. V lost 6 bases, J lost 1 base, and 25 bases lay in between. The CDR3 has 19 residues. Germline V gene lookup returns CDR1 MDHEN and CDR2 SYDVKM.

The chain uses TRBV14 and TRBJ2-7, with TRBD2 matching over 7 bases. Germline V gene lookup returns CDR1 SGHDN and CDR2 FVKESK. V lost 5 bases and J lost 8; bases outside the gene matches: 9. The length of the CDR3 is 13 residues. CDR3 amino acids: CASSFAGGNKQYF. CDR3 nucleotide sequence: TGTGCCAGCAGCTTCGCCGGGGGGAACAAGCAGTACTTC. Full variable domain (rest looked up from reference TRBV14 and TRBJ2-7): EAGVTQFPSHSVIEKGQTVTLRCDPISGHDNLYWYRRVMGKEIKFLLHFVKESKQDESGMPNNRFLAERTGGTYSTLKVQPAELEDSGVYFCASSFAGGNKQYFGPGTRLTVT.

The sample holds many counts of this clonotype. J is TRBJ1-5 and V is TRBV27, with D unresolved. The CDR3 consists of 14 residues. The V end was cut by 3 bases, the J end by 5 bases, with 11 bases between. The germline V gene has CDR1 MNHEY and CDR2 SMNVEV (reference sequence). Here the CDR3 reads CASSLAGRHQPQHF. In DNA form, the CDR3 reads TGTGCCAGCAGTTTGGCAGGAAGGCATCAGCCCCAGCATTTT.

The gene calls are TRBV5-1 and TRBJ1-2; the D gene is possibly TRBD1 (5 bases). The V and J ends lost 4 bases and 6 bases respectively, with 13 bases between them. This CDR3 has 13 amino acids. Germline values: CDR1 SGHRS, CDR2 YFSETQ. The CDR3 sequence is CASSLGGSDGYTF. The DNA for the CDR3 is TGCGCCAGCAGCCTCGGGGGGTCAGATGGCTACACCTTC.

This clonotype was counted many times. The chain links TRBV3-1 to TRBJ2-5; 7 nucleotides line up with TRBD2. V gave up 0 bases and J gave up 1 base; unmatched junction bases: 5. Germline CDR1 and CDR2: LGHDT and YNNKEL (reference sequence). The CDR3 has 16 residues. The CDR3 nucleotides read TGTGCCAGCAGCCAAGATTGGGGCGGGGGCCAAGAGACCCAGTACTTC. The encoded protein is CASSQDWGGGQETQYF.

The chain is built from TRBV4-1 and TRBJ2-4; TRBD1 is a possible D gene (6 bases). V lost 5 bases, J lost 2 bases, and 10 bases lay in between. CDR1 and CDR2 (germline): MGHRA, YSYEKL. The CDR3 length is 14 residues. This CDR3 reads CASSIQGTKNIQYF. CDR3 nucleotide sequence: TGCGCCAGCAGCATACAGGGTACCAAAAACATTCAGTACTTC.

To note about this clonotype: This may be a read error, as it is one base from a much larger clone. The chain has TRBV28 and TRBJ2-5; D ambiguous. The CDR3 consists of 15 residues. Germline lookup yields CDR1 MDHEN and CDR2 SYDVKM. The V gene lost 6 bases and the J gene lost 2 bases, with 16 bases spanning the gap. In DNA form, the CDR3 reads TGTGCCAGCAGCTCCCCTACGTCGGTGCAAGAGACCCAGTACTTC. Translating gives CASSSPTSVQETQYF.

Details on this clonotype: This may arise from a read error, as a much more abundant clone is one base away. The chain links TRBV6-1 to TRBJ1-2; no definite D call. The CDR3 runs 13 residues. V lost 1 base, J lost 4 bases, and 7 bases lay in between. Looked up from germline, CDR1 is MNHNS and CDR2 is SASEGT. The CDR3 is CASSEGPPYGYTF. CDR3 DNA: TGTGCCAGCAGTGAAGGTCCGCCCTATGGCTACACCTTC.

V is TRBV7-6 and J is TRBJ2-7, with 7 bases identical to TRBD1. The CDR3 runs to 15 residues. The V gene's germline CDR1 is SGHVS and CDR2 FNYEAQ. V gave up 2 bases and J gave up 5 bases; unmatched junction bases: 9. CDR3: CASSLTGTVGNEQYF. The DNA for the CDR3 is TGTGCCAGCAGCTTAACCGGGACAGTGGGTAACGAGCAGTACTTC.

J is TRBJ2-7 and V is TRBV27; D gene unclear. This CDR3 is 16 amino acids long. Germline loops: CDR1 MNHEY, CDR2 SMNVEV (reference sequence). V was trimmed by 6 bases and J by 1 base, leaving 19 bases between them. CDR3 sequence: CASRPDGSSLSYEQYF. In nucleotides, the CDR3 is TGTGCCAGCAGGCCTGATGGCAGTTCCCTATCCTACGAGCAGTACTTC.

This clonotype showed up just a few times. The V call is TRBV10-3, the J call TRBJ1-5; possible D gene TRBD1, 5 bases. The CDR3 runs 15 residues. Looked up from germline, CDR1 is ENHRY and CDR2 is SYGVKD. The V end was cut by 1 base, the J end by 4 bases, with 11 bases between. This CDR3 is CAISEWGTSNQPQHF. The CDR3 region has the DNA TGTGCCATCAGTGAGTGGGGGACCTCTAATCAGCCCCAGCATTTT.

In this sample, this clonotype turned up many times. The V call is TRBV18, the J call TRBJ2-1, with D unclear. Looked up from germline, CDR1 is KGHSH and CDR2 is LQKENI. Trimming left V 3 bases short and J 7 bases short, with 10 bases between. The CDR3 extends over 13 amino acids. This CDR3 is CASSPQVTNEQFF. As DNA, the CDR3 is TGTGCCAGCTCACCGCAGGTCACGAATGAGCAGTTCTTC.

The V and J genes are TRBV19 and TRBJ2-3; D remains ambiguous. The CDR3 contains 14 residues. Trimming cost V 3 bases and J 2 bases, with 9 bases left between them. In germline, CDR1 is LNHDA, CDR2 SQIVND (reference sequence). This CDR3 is CASSIATSTDTQYF. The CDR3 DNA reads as TGTGCCAGTAGTATCGCTACCTCCACAGATACGCAGTATTTT.